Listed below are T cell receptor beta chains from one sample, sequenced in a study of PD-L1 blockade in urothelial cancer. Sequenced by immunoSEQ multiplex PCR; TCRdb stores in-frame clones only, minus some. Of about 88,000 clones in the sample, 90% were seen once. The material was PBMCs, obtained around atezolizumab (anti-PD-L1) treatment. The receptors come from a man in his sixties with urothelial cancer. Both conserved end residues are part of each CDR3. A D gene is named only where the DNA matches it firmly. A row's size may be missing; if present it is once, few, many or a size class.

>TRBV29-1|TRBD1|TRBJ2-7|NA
CSVTPGQGPYEQYF
TGCAGCGTCACCCCGGGACAGGGCCCCTACGAGCAGTACTTC
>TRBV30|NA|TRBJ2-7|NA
CAWSVRGAFYEQYF
TGTGCCTGGAGTGTCCGGGGGGCCTTCTACGAGCAGTACTTC
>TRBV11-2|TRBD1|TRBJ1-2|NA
CASSSYRGQGMRGYGYTF
TGTGCCAGCAGCTCCTACAGGGGACAGGGGATGAGAGGCTATGGCTACACCTTC
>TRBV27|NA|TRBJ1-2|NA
CASSRAGSGYTF
TGTGCCAGCAGTCGAGCGGGATCCGGCTACACCTTC
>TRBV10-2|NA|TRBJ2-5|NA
CASNPRGEETQYF
TGCGCCAGCAATCCCAGAGGAGAAGAGACCCAGTACTTC
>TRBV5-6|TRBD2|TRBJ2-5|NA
CASSLGGGQETQYF
TGTGCCAGCAGCTTGGGGGGAGGGCAAGAGACCCAGTACTTC
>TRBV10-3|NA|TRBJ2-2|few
CAIRESLEKELFF
TGTGCCATCAGAGAGTCGTTGGAGAAGGAGCTGTTTTTT
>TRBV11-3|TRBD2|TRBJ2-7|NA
CASSLVAAGELPTTYEQYF
TGTGCCAGCAGCTTAGTGGCAGCGGGGGAGTTGCCCACGACCTACGAGCAGTACTTC
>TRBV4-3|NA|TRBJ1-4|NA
CASSLQGIDEKLFF
TGCGCCAGCAGCCTACAGGGTATAGACGAAAAACTGTTTTTT
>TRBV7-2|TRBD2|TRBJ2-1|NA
CASSETSGNYNEQFF
TGTGCCAGCAGCGAGACTAGCGGGAACTACAATGAGCAGTTCTTC
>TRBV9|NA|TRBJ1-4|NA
CASSVKQGGGEKLFF
TGTGCCAGCAGCGTTAAACAGGGAGGGGGTGAAAAACTGTTTTTT
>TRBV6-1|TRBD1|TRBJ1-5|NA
CASSVTGISNQPQHF
TGTGCCAGCAGTGTGACAGGGATTAGCAATCAGCCCCAGCATTTT
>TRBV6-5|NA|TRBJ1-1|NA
CASSPIGRGGTEAFF
TGTGCCAGCAGTCCCATTGGTAGGGGTGGCACTGAAGCTTTCTTT
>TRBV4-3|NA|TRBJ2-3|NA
CASSQDPGGTDTQYF
TGCGCCAGCAGCCAAGATCCGGGAGGCACAGATACGCAGTATTTT
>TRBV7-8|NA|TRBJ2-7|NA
CASSPAYEQYF
TGTGCCAGCAGCCCCGCCTACGAGCAGTACTTC
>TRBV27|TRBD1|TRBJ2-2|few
CASSLTGGAETGELFF
TGTGCCAGCAGTTTGACAGGGGGCGCAGAGACCGGGGAGCTGTTTTTT
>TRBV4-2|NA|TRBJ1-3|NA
CASSQDPVSSGNTIYF
TGTGCCAGCAGCCAAGATCCCGTTAGCTCTGGAAACACCATATATTTT
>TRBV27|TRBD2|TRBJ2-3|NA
CASSLLAGGADTQYF
TGTGCCAGCAGTTTACTAGCGGGGGGAGCAGATACGCAGTATTTT
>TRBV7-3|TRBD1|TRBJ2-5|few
CASSSGQGETQYF
TGTGCCAGCAGCTCGGGACAGGGTGAGACCCAGTACTTC
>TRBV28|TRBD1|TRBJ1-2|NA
CASSLPSRGPGGYTF
TGTGCCAGCAGTTTGCCAAGCAGGGGGCCAGGTGGCTACACCTTC
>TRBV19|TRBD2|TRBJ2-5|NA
CASSTSGSSETQYF
TGTGCCAGTAGTACTAGCGGGAGTTCAGAGACCCAGTACTTC
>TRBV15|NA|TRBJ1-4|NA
CATSRDRGMDEKLFF
TGTGCCACCAGCAGAGACCGGGGGATGGATGAAAAACTGTTTTTT
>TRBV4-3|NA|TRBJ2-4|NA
CASSLGPGENIQYF
TGCGCCAGCAGCCTGGGTCCCGGGGAAAACATTCAGTACTTC
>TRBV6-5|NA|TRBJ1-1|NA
CASSYNRVIFEAFF
TGTGCCAGCAGTTACAATCGCGTGATATTTGAAGCTTTCTTT
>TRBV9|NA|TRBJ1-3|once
CASSVTDGNTIYF
TGTGCCAGCAGCGTCACAGATGGAAACACCATATATTTT
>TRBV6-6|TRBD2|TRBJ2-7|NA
CASSYGGGGAYEQYF
TGTGCCAGCAGTTACGGGGGCGGGGGGGCCTACGAGCAGTACTTC
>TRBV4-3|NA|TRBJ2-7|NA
CASSQECDEQYF
TGCGCCAGCAGCCAAGAGTGCGACGAGCAGTACTTC
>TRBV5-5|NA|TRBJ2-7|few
CASSLAQGVSEQYF
TGTGCCAGCAGCTTGGCACAGGGTGTTTCCGAGCAGTACTTC
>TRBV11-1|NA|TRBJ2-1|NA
CASSSGQTSDEQFF
TGTGCCAGCAGCTCAGGACAGACGTCCGATGAGCAGTTCTTC
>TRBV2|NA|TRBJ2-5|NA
CASSRGWETQYF
TGTGCCAGCAGTAGGGGCTGGGAGACCCAGTACTTC
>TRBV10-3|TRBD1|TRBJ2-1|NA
CAIRTGTGGYNEQFF
TGTGCCATCAGGACGGGGACAGGGGGCTACAATGAGCAGTTCTTC
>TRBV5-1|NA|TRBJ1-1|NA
CASSLLGRGKDTEAFF
TGCGCCAGCAGCTTGCTCGGCAGGGGTAAGGACACTGAAGCTTTCTTT
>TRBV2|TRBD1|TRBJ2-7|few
CASRDRGSEQYF
TGTGCCAGCAGGGACAGGGGAAGCGAGCAGTACTTC
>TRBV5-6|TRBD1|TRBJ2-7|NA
CASSLGGTGVQYF
TGTGCCAGCAGCTTGGGGGGGACAGGGGTGCAGTACTTC
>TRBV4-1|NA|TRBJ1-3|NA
CASSQADRPGNTIYF
TGCGCCAGCAGCCAAGCTGACAGGCCTGGAAACACCATATATTTT
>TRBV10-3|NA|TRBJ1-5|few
CAVGSPSNQPQHF
TGTGCCGTGGGTAGCCCGAGCAATCAGCCCCAGCATTTT
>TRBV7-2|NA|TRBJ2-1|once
CASSLEGLYNEQFF
TGTGCCAGCAGCTTAGAGGGACTCTACAATGAGCAGTTCTTC
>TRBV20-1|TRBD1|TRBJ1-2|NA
CSADRGSTTF
TGCAGTGCCGACAGGGGCTCTACTACCTTC
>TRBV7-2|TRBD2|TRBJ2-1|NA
CASSPRTSGGVNEQFF
TGTGCCAGCAGCCCCCGGACTAGCGGGGGGGTGAATGAGCAGTTCTTC
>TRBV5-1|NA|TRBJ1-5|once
CASSLGQPDQPQHF
TGCGCCAGCAGCTTGGGACAGCCGGATCAGCCCCAGCATTTT
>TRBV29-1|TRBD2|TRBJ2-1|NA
CSVETSGGYNEQFF
TGCAGCGTTGAAACTAGCGGGGGATACAATGAGCAGTTCTTC
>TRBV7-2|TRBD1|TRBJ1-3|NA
CASRKDRGAYSGNTIYF
TGTGCCAGCAGAAAGGACAGGGGCGCCTACTCTGGAAACACCATATATTTT
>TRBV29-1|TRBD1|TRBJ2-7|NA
CSDPVIKDRVSYEQYF
TGCAGCGACCCAGTGATTAAGGACAGGGTTTCCTACGAGCAGTACTTC
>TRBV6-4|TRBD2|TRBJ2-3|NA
CASTRGLAGESTDTQYF
TGTGCCAGCACCCGAGGACTAGCGGGGGAGAGCACAGATACGCAGTATTTT
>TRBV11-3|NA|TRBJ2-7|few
CASSQDSNSYEQYF
TGTGCCAGCAGCCAGGACTCTAACTCCTACGAGCAGTACTTC
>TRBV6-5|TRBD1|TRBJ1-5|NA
CASRTGTGDQPQHF
TGTGCCAGCAGGACCGGGACAGGGGACCAGCCCCAGCATTTT
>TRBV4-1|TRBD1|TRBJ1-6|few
CASSQGGTENSPLHF
TGCGCCAGCAGCCAAGGTGGGACAGAAAATTCACCCCTCCACTTT
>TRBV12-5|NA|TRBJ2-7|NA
CASGGGTVEQYF
TGTGCTAGTGGGGGCGGGACAGTTGAGCAGTACTTC
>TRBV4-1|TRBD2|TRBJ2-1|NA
CASSQEPGLAGVGEQFF
TGCGCCAGCAGCCAAGAACCCGGACTAGCGGGAGTCGGTGAGCAGTTCTTC
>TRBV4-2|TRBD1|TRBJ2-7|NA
CASSQGTGLTEQYF
TGTGCCAGCAGCCAAGGGACAGGACTCACGGAGCAGTACTTC
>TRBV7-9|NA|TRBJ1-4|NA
CASSVFRGVTGELFF
TGTGCCAGCAGCGTCTTCAGGGGCGTGACCGGGGAACTGTTTTTT